The 7 T cell receptor beta chains below were found in one sample sequenced in a study of T cells after yellow fever vaccination. TCRdb re-called the 5' RACE reads with MiXCR, one entry per CDR3 protein. The sample holds approximately 70,000 distinct CDR3 sequences, approximately 7% seen once. The specimen was CD8+ T cells sorted from PBMCs, collected roughly 47 days after the first yellow fever vaccination. The receptor source for this set is a man aged 18-30 years who received the YFV17D yellow fever vaccine.

This clonotype has at least ten counts. The chain links TRBV20-1 to TRBJ2-4; no clear D gene. Germline CDR1 reads DFQATT; CDR2 reads SNEGSKA (reference sequence). V lost 5 bases and J 0 bases, leaving 2 bases between the germline ends. This CDR3 region has 11 residues. Written as DNA, the CDR3 is TGCAGTGCTGAAGCCAAAAACATTCAGTACTTC. This sequence encodes CSAEAKNIQYF.

This clonotype showed up just a few times. J is TRBJ1-2 and V is TRBV25-1, with TRBD1 matching 8 bases. Germline CDR1 is MGHDK and CDR2 is SYGVNS. J gave up 6 bases and V 5 bases, and 14 bases lay outside the gene matches. The CDR3 contains 16 residues. DNA of the CDR3: TGTGCCAGCAGTCCCCGTAACAGGGGGATTAGTGATGGCTACACCTTC. This sequence encodes CASSPRNRGISDGYTF.

This chain links TRBV6-2 or TRBV6-3 with TRBJ2-7; D gene unclear. The V end was cut by 0 bases, the J end by 3 bases, with 6 bases between. The CDR3 length is 13 residues. The germline V gene encodes CDR1 MNHEY and CDR2 SVGEGT. CDR3 region: CASSYSSRYEQYF. In DNA form, the CDR3 reads TGTGCCAGCAGTTACTCTAGTCGCTACGAGCAGTACTTC.

Concerning this clonotype: This may come from a read error, since a much larger clone is one base off. The V and J genes are TRBV6-2 or TRBV6-3 and TRBJ1-2; no firm D call. Germline V gene lookup returns CDR1 MNHEY and CDR2 SVGEGT. The CDR3 contains 18 residues. Trimming removed 4 bases at V and 0 bases at J, with 21 bases between. In DNA, the CDR3 is TGTGCCAGCAGTTCCTCCCCAAGGTTAGCGGAGGCTAACTATGGCTACACCTTC. Protein sequence: CASSSSPRLAEANYGYTF.

CDR3 protein: CASSLTGSSPLHF. The CDR3 DNA follows: TGTGCCAGCAGCTTAACGGGGTCTTCACCCCTCCACTTT. The genes are TRBV7-3 and TRBJ1-6; the D is unclear. This CDR3 has 13 amino acids. Trimming took 0 bases from V and 9 from J, leaving 6 bases between them. Germline assignment: CDR1 SGHTA and CDR2 FQGTGA.

The table lists this clonotype with a few counts. The CDR3, as DNA: TGTGCCAGCGGTCCTCCGGGACAGAACTACGAGCAGTACGTC. This translates into CASGPPGQNYEQYV. This chain joins TRBV7-9 and TRBJ2-7; 7 bases are shared with TRBD1. The V and J ends lost 8 bases and 3 bases, in that order; junction bases with no gene match: 10. Looked up from germline, CDR1 is SEHNR and CDR2 is FQNEAQ (reference sequence). CDR3 length: 14 residues.

This clonotype was picked up many times. The V call is TRBV27, the J call TRBJ2-3, with no clear D. This CDR3 spans 14 amino acids. V was trimmed by 1 base and J by 1 base, leaving 6 bases between them. CDR1 is MNHEY, CDR2 SMNVEV, per germline (reference sequence). CDR3 region: CASSLFGGTDTQYF. CDR3 DNA sequence: TGTGCCAGCAGTTTATTCGGCGGCACAGATACGCAGTATTTT.